This T cell receptor (beta chain) was found in a study of cytomegalovirus exposure and HLA in healthy donors. Primers included in the PCR were 60 Vbeta and 13 Jbeta primers. The table came from immunoSEQ multiplex PCR; TCRdb's copy has only in-frame clones and leaves some out. Of 95,000 to 100,000 clones listed, 76% are singletons. The TCR comes from a middle-aged man in good health and CMV-seronegative. The sample taken for sequencing was PBMCs.

CDR3 coding DNA: TGTGCCAGCAGTGAATATGTCAGCCAGGGGCCCCAGCATTTT. Its protein product is CASSEYVSQGPQHF. This rearrangement joins TRBV25-1 to TRBJ1-5, with a possible D match to TRBD1 (5 bases). The CDR3 covers 14 residues. Trimming took off 0 bases at V and 9 bases at J, with 12 bases between the two ends. CDR1 is MGHDK and CDR2 is SYGVNS in the germline V gene.